This entry lists 27 T cell receptor beta chains sequenced from one sample in a study of PD-1 blockade in mismatch repair-deficient tumors. TCRdb keeps only in-frame clones here, not all; method: immunoSEQ multiplex PCR. The sample holds some 97,000 clones; approximately 80% are singletons and the top ten take roughly 6.2%. Sample: peripheral blood, taken approximately 8 months after starting pembrolizumab. These receptors were collected from an adult with mismatch repair-deficient cancer.

This chain joins TRBV7-9 and TRBJ2-2, with 7 bases identical to TRBD2. The V gene end was trimmed by 1 base and the J gene end by 4 bases; junction bases not matched to a gene: 6. The CDR3 is 16 amino acids. The V gene's germline CDR1 is SEHNR and CDR2 FQNEAQ (reference sequence). CDR3 in amino acids: CASSLGPGRSTGELFF. The CDR3 nucleotides read TGTGCCAGCAGCTTAGGTCCCGGGAGGTCCACCGGGGAGCTGTTTTTT.

V gene TRBV28 combines with J gene TRBJ2-5; possibly TRBD1 for D (5 bases). V lost 5 bases and J lost 4, with 14 bases in between. The V gene's germline CDR1 is MDHEN and CDR2 SYDVKM. The CDR3 runs 14 residues. This CDR3 is CASSPGAARETQYF. CDR3 nucleotide sequence: TGTGCCAGCAGTCCTGGGGCGGCTCGAGAGACCCAGTACTTC.

This clone was found once. The J gene is TRBJ2-3, the V gene TRBV10-3, with a tentative D call TRBD1 (6 bases). This CDR3 comprises 16 residues. Germline V gene lookup returns CDR1 ENHRY and CDR2 SYGVKD. Trimming pared 7 bases from V and 0 bases from J, leaving 17 bases between. This CDR3 is CAINPGTLISTDTQYF. In nucleotides, the CDR3 is TGTGCCATCAACCCGGGGACACTCATTAGCACAGATACGCAGTATTTT.

The chain couples TRBV9 to TRBJ2-5, with D possibly matching TRBD2 (5 bases). Germline V CDR1 and CDR2: SGDLS, YYNGEE. The CDR3 extends over 14 amino acids. V was pared by 0 bases and J by 4 bases, with 10 bases between. DNA for the CDR3: TGTGCCAGCAGCGTAGAAGCGGTCACAGAGACCCAGTACTTC. Its translation is CASSVEAVTETQYF.

The chain combines TRBV9 with TRBJ1-2; TRBD1 agrees at 8 bases. Germline V gene lookup returns CDR1 SGDLS and CDR2 YYNGEE. With V trimmed by 3 bases and J by 7 bases, 8 bases remained unmatched. The CDR3 runs 14 residues. The CDR3 sequence is CASSASQGGSGYTF. The CDR3 region has the DNA TGTGCCAGCAGCGCCTCACAGGGGGGTTCTGGCTACACCTTC.

The chain has TRBV7-9 and TRBJ2-7; D is undetermined. Deletions cut 3 bases from V and 0 bases from J, with 9 bases between. Germline assignment: CDR1 SEHNR and CDR2 FQNEAQ (reference sequence). The CDR3 consists of 14 residues. Here the CDR3 DNA reads TGTGCCAGCAGCTTTGCGACACCCTCCTACGAGCAGTACTTC. This encodes CASSFATPSYEQYF.

This chain joins TRBV18 and TRBJ1-1, with no clear D. The germline V and J ends were trimmed by 3 bases and 2 bases, with 13 bases remaining between them. Germline V CDR1 and CDR2: KGHSH, LQKENI. This CDR3 has 15 amino acids. CDR3 region: CASSPSGEINTEAFF. CDR3 nucleotides: TGTGCCAGCTCACCGAGTGGGGAGATAAACACTGAAGCTTTCTTT.

This chain links TRBV5-1 with TRBJ2-5; 8 bases map to TRBD2. CDR1 is SGHRS, CDR2 YFSETQ, per germline. The V gene end was trimmed by 2 bases and the J gene end by 4 bases; junction bases not matched to a gene: 7. This CDR3 comprises 15 residues. The CDR3 region has the DNA TGCGCCAGCAGCTTAAGTAGCGGGAAAGCAGAGACCCAGTACTTC. Translated, it gives CASSLSSGKAETQYF.

This clone came up once. This chain connects TRBV10-3 to TRBJ2-4, with D perhaps TRBD2 (6 bases). CDR1 is ENHRY and CDR2 is SYGVKD in the germline V gene. Between the trimmed V and J ends, which lost 2 bases and 10 bases, there was a span of 18 bases. The length of the CDR3 is 15 residues. The DNA for the CDR3 is TGTGCCATCAGTGAGCCTGATTGGGGGGAGGATATTCAGTACTTC. It codes for CAISEPDWGEDIQYF.

The chain carries TRBV27 and TRBJ2-3; unclear D gene. The V and J ends lost 5 bases and 0 bases respectively, with 12 bases between them. The CDR3 is 15 amino acids. Looked up from germline, CDR1 is MNHEY and CDR2 is SMNVEV (reference sequence). The CDR3 DNA reads as TGTGCCAGCAGTCCGCTCCGCCCTAGCACAGATACGCAGTATTTT. Its protein is CASSPLRPSTDTQYF.

This chain joins TRBV5-1 and TRBJ2-5, with 9 nucleotides matching TRBD2. Trimming took 4 bases from V and 2 from J; bases not matched to a gene: 9. The CDR3 has 16 amino acids. Germline V gene data show CDR1 as SGHRS and CDR2 as YFSETQ. CDR3 bases: TGCGCCAGCAGCGCTGGCGGGAGGGGATTACAAGAGACCCAGTACTTC. Translation gives CASSAGGRGLQETQYF.

This clone is deemed medium-sized. J is TRBJ1-5 and V is TRBV6-1; D unclear. Germline CDR1 and CDR2: MNHNS and SASEGT. The V gene lost 1 base and the J gene lost 7 bases, with 8 bases spanning the gap. The CDR3 spans 13 residues. DNA for the CDR3: TGTGCCAGCAGTGAAGGGGTTGGGCAGCCCCAGCATTTT. It yields the protein CASSEGVGQPQHF.

This clone was counted only a few times. The genes are TRBV30 and TRBJ1-5; TRBD1 matches 7 bases. CDR3 size: 13 residues. With 6 bases clipped from V and 3 bases from J, the junction kept 5 bases outside the gene matches. Germline assignment: CDR1 GTSNPN and CDR2 SVGIG (reference sequence). The CDR3 loop is CACDDRDNQPQHF. CDR3 coding DNA: TGTGCCTGCGACGACAGGGACAATCAGCCCCAGCATTTT.

The chain uses TRBV7-8 and TRBJ1-4, with TRBD1 matching 8 bases. The CDR3 totals 14 residues. Germline V gene lookup returns CDR1 SGHVS and CDR2 FQNEAQ. V trimming: 2 bases; J trimming: 7 bases; junction bases outside the gene matches: 3. The CDR3 is CASSLQGATEKLFF. In nucleotides, the CDR3 is TGTGCCAGCAGCTTACAGGGGGCGACTGAAAAACTGTTTTTT.

V is TRBV7-9 and J is TRBJ2-1, with D possibly matching TRBD2 (5 bases). The V and J ends lost 6 bases and 7 bases respectively, with 19 bases between them. This CDR3 spans 15 amino acids. Germline lookup yields CDR1 SEHNR and CDR2 FQNEAQ (reference sequence). The CDR3 nucleotides are TGTGCCAGCAGTCCCCGGACTGGCGGTGGGAATGAGCAGTTCTTC. This gives the protein CASSPRTGGGNEQFF.

V is TRBV9 and J is TRBJ1-1, with D possibly matching TRBD1 (6 bases). The V end lost 3 bases, the J end lost 5 bases, and 17 bases lay between the germline ends. Germline V gene lookup returns CDR1 SGDLS and CDR2 YYNGEE. The CDR3 has 15 residues. The CDR3 spells CASSGEGRGVTEAFF. In DNA form, the CDR3 reads TGTGCCAGCAGCGGGGAGGGCAGGGGCGTAACTGAAGCTTTCTTT.

CDR3 in amino acids: CASSPGSYNEQFF. The CDR3 coding sequence is TGTGCCAGCAGTCCCGGTTCCTACAATGAGCAGTTCTTC. The V call is TRBV25-1, the J call TRBJ2-1; D unresolved. The CDR3 loop spans 13 amino acids. V was shortened by 5 bases and J by 1 base, with 6 bases between the two germline ends. The germline CDR1 and CDR2 sequences are MGHDK and SYGVNS.

The table lists this clone with a count of one. The chain joins TRBV6-1 to TRBJ1-1; no reliable D call. The CDR3 is 14 residues long. CDR1 MNHNS and CDR2 SASEGT come from the germline V gene. The V and J ends lost 3 bases and 2 bases respectively, with 10 bases between them. CDR3 DNA: TGTGCCAGCAGTGATGGGAAACTTAACACTGAAGCTTTCTTT. The encoded protein is CASSDGKLNTEAFF.

This CDR3 reads CASSFGLTSGEAFF. For the CDR3, the DNA is TGCGCCAGCAGCTTTGGACTTACGTCCGGTGAAGCTTTCTTT. The chain has TRBV5-1 and TRBJ1-1; D gene uncertain. The CDR3 has 14 amino acids. Trimming shortened V by 2 bases and J by 7 bases, and 15 bases separated the two germline ends. Germline V gene sequence: CDR1 SGHRS, CDR2 YFSETQ.

Only a few counts were recorded for this clone. The V gene is TRBV21-1, the J gene TRBJ2-7; the D call of TRBD1 is as the table states it, not checked on the DNA. TRBV21-1 is described as a pseudogene. CDR3 length: 15 residues. CDR3 residues: CASSSQGLTRYEQYF. CDR3 DNA: TGTGCCAGCAGCTCACAGGGGTTGACTCGCTACGAGCAGTACTTC.

The J gene is TRBJ1-1, the V gene TRBV7-6; no firm D call. This CDR3 contains 13 residues. V was cut by 5 bases and J by 8 bases, with 15 bases left in between. Germline V gene data show CDR1 as SGHVS and CDR2 as FNYEAQ. The CDR3 loop is CASSPAPGTEAFF. CDR3 nucleotide sequence: TGTGCCAGCAGCCCCGCCCCGGGTACGGAAGCTTTCTTT.

This chain connects TRBV13 to TRBJ2-1, with TRBD1 matching 9 bases. Germline V CDR1 and CDR2: PRHDT, FYEKMQ (reference sequence). The trim removed 0 bases at V and 8 bases at J, leaving 17 bases unmatched. The length of the CDR3 is 19 residues. For the CDR3, the DNA is TGTGCCAGCAGCTTAGGGCCACCCAGGGGCGGGACAGGGCTGCATGAGCAGTTCTTC. It encodes CASSLGPPRGGTGLHEQFF.

This chain joins TRBV4-1 and TRBJ2-1, with 11 bases aligning to TRBD2. The germline V gene has CDR1 MGHRA and CDR2 YSYEKL. Germline trimming cut 4 bases from V and 7 bases from J; bases unmatched to any gene: 9. This CDR3 spans 16 amino acids. The CDR3 is CASSRAGTSGGNEQFF. The CDR3 nucleotides read TGCGCCAGCAGCCGGGCCGGGACTAGCGGTGGAAATGAGCAGTTCTTC.

The rearrangement joins TRBV23-1 to TRBJ2-3; D uncertain. TRBV23-1 is an open reading frame, and its role is uncertain. The CDR3 extends over 15 amino acids. The ends were cut back, 7 bases at V and 2 bases at J, with 16 bases in the middle. The CDR3 region is CASNQSKGPTDTQYF. The CDR3 region has the DNA TGCGCCAGCAACCAATCGAAGGGCCCCACAGATACGCAGTATTTT.

In its sample, this clone was seen a few times. The chain is built from TRBV6-4 and TRBJ2-1; possible D gene TRBD2, 5 bases. The V end lost 4 bases, the J end lost 5 bases, and 12 bases lay between the germline ends. The CDR3 is 14 residues long. The germline V gene has CDR1 MRHNA and CDR2 SNTAGT. The CDR3 nucleotides read TGTGCCAGCAGTGCGAGAGGACTGGACAATGAGCAGTTCTTC. The encoded protein is CASSARGLDNEQFF.

The chain combines TRBV9 with TRBJ1-5; D unresolved. Germline CDR1 SGDLS, CDR2 YYNGEE. V dropped 0 bases and J dropped 7 bases, with 11 bases sitting between them. The CDR3 extends over 14 amino acids. CDR3 bases: TGTGCCAGCAGCGTAGATAGTAACGGCCAGCCCCAGCATTTT. Encoded protein: CASSVDSNGQPQHF.

This sequence joins TRBV29-1 and TRBJ2-3; 9 bases fit TRBD2. Germline CDR1 reads SQVTM; CDR2 reads ANQGSEA. J lost 1 base, V lost 5 bases, and 1 base had no gene match. This CDR3 region has 13 residues. The CDR3: CSVRTSGTDTQYF. CDR3 in DNA: TGCAGCGTTCGGACTAGCGGCACAGATACGCAGTATTTT.